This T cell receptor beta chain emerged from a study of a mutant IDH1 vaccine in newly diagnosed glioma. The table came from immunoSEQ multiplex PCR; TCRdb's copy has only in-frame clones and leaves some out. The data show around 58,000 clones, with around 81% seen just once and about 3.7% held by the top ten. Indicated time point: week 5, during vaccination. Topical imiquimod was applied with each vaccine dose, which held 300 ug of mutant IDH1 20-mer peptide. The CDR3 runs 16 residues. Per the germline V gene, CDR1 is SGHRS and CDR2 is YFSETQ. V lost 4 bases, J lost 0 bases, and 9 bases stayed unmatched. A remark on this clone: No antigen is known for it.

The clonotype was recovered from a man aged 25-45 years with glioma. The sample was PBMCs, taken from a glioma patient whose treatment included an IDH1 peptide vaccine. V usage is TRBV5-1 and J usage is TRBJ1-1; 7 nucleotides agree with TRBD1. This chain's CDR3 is CASSPRQGTMNTEAFF. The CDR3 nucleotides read TGCGCCAGCAGCCCACGACAGGGCACGATGAACACTGAAGCTTTCTTT.